This entry lists 15 T cell receptor beta chains sequenced from one sample in a study of blood T cell repertoires in COVID-19. TCRdb keeps only in-frame clones here, not all; method: immunoSEQ multiplex PCR. Among approximately 500,000 clones listed, roughly 89% were seen once. Sample: peripheral blood. All receptors derive from a woman aged 50 to 60 with COVID-19, enrolled during active disease.

This clone was seen only a few times. At one end the junction does not follow the germline gene, possibly because of a read error. The chain has TRBV3-1 (or the pseudogene TRBV3-2) and TRBJ1-2, with D possibly being TRBD1 (6 bases). The CDR3 sequence is 19 residues long. Looked up from germline, CDR1 is LGHDT and CDR2 is YNNKEL (reference sequence). The CDR3 DNA sequence: TGTGCCAGCAGCGAAGAGGTTTGGGGTCGGGGGGCAAGCAAATATGGCTACACCTTC. This sequence encodes CASSEEVWGRGASKYGYTF.

The chain joins TRBV11-2 to TRBJ2-7, with D unclear. V was shortened by 5 bases and J by 2 bases, with 16 bases between the two germline ends. This CDR3 region has 15 residues. Germline CDR1 is SGHAT and CDR2 is FQNNGV. CDR3: CASSPTIMGPYEQYF. The CDR3 nucleotides read TGTGCCAGCAGCCCCACCATTATGGGCCCCTACGAGCAGTACTTC. Full variable domain (rest looked up from reference TRBV11-2 and TRBJ2-7): EAGVAQSPRYKIIEKRQSVAFWCNPISGHATLYWYQQILGQGPKLLIQFQNNGVVDDSQLPKDRFSAERLKGVDSTLKIQPAKLEDSAVYLCASSPTIMGPYEQYFGPGTRLTVT.

The J gene is TRBJ2-7, the V gene TRBV7-3; D perhaps matches TRBD1 (6 bases). The CDR3 loop spans 13 amino acids. Germline V gene data show CDR1 as SGHTA and CDR2 as FQGTGA. Trimming removed 2 bases from V and 6 bases from J, with 11 bases in between. CDR3 sequence reads: CASSLQGSSEQYF. DNA of the CDR3: TGTGCCAGCAGCTTACAGGGGAGCAGCGAGCAGTACTTC.

The chain uses TRBV5-4 and TRBJ1-6; the D gene is possibly TRBD1 (6 bases). V lost 9 bases, J lost 6 bases, and 13 bases lay in between. Looked up from germline, CDR1 is SGHNT and CDR2 is YYREEE (reference sequence). The CDR3 is 13 amino acids. The CDR3 bases are TGTGCCACGCAGGGGAAGATTAATTCACCCCTCCACTTT. This translates into CATQGKINSPLHF.

In its sample, this clone was seen once. The chain recombines TRBV11-3 with TRBJ2-3, with a weak D call TRBD2 (6 bases). The CDR3 spans 15 residues. Germline V gene lookup returns CDR1 SGHNT and CDR2 YENEEA. The germline V and J ends were trimmed by 2 bases and 2 bases, with 11 bases remaining between them. The CDR3 loop reads CASSLLGLDTDTQYF. The CDR3 DNA reads TGTGCCAGCAGCTTACTGGGACTCGACACAGATACGCAGTATTTT.

This clone has just one count. The chain employs TRBV30 and TRBJ1-5; 8 nucleotides agree with TRBD1. V was pared by 4 bases and J by 3 bases, with 5 bases of the junction left unmatched. The CDR3 length is 14 residues. In germline, CDR1 is GTSNPN, CDR2 SVGIG (reference sequence). CDR3 in amino acids: CAWTGGSDNQPQHF. In DNA, the CDR3 is TGTGCCTGGACAGGGGGCTCGGACAATCAGCCCCAGCATTTT.

The V call is TRBV2, the J call TRBJ1-4, with unresolved D. V was cut by 8 bases and J by 8 bases, with 9 bases left in between. CDR1 is SNHLY, CDR2 FYNNEI, per germline. The CDR3 sequence is 11 residues long. The CDR3 loop is CASVSAEKLFF. CDR3 DNA: TGTGCCAGCGTGAGTGCAGAAAAACTGTTTTTT.

The chain recombines TRBV10-3 with TRBJ1-2, with TRBD1 identical over 9 bases. The junction had 14 bases not matched to a gene; V was cut back by 3 bases and J by 6 bases. The germline CDR1 and CDR2 sequences are ENHRY and SYGVKD. This CDR3 region has 17 residues. CDR3 region: CAISEDSGTGTVDGYTF. CDR3 sequence (DNA): TGTGCCATCAGTGAAGATTCCGGGACAGGGACAGTGGATGGCTACACCTTC.

V and J are TRBV9 and TRBJ2-2; tentatively, D is TRBD2 (6 bases). CDR3 length equals 16 residues. The V end was cut by 4 bases, the J end by 3 bases, with 16 bases between. Germline CDR1 and CDR2: SGDLS and YYNGEE. The CDR3 DNA follows: TGTGCCAGCAGCCCGCGGGGCTCTGGTGACACCGGGGAGCTGTTTTTT. Its protein product is CASSPRGSGDTGELFF. Looking up the rest from reference TRBV9 and TRBJ2-2 gives the full variable domain: DSGVTQTPKHLITATGQRVTLRCSPRSGDLSVYWYQQSLDQGLQFLIQYYNGEERAKGNILERFSAQQFPDLHSELNLSSLELGDSALYFCASSPRGSGDTGELFFGEGSRLTVL.

The V and J genes are TRBV5-1 and TRBJ2-7, with a possible D match to TRBD1 (6 bases). The germline V gene has CDR1 SGHRS and CDR2 YFSETQ. Trimming removed 5 bases at V and 2 bases at J, with 17 bases between. The CDR3 is 15 amino acids. CDR3 residues: CASSLVTGTTYEQYF. The CDR3 nucleotides read TGCGCCAGCAGTCTGGTAACAGGGACCACCTACGAGCAGTACTTC.

V and J are TRBV9 and TRBJ2-1; D unclear. Germline loops: CDR1 SGDLS, CDR2 YYNGEE. V shed 0 bases and J shed 0 bases, with 13 bases lying between them. The CDR3 runs to 17 residues. The CDR3 DNA is TGTGCCAGCAGCGTAGGTACTAACCCTAGCTCCTACAATGAGCAGTTCTTC. Translating it yields CASSVGTNPSSYNEQFF.

The chain is built from TRBV7-9 and TRBJ1-4, with 7 bases lining up with TRBD1. The CDR3 contains 15 residues. After removal of 5 bases from V and 8 bases from J, the junction contained 11 bases not matched to a gene. From germline, CDR1 is SEHNR and CDR2 FQNEAQ (reference sequence). The CDR3 sequence is CASSPSTGASEKLFF. CDR3 DNA: TGTGCCAGCAGCCCTAGTACAGGGGCCAGCGAAAAACTGTTTTTT.

The sample holds many counts of this clone. J is TRBJ1-1 and V is TRBV20-1; 12 nucleotides match TRBD1. V was clipped by 3 bases and J by 5 bases; unmatched bases: 7. CDR1 DFQATT and CDR2 SNEGSKA come from the germline V gene (reference sequence). The CDR3 sequence is 15 residues long. The CDR3 sequence: CSASRGTGGSTEAFF. For the CDR3, the DNA is TGCAGTGCTAGTCGCGGGACAGGGGGCAGTACTGAAGCTTTCTTT.

The chain uses TRBV13 and TRBJ2-7; D remains ambiguous. V was cut by 4 bases and J by 5 bases, with 12 bases left in between. From germline, CDR1 is PRHDT and CDR2 FYEKMQ (reference sequence). The CDR3 extends over 13 amino acids. This chain's CDR3 is CASSSWADDEQYF. Written as DNA, the CDR3 is TGTGCCAGCAGCTCATGGGCCGACGACGAGCAGTACTTC. Using reference TRBV13 and TRBJ2-7 for the parts outside the CDR3, the full variable domain is AAGVIQSPRHLIKEKRETATLKCYPIPRHDTVYWYQQGPGQDPQFLISFYEKMQSDKGSIPDRFSAQQFSDYHSELNMSSLELGDSALYFCASSSWADDEQYFGPGTRLTVT.

The J gene is TRBJ1-2, the V gene TRBV25-1; D is uncertain. The CDR3 sequence is 15 residues long. CDR1 is MGHDK, CDR2 SYGVNS, per germline. The V gene lost 6 bases and the J gene lost 5 bases, with 19 bases spanning the gap. The CDR3 loop reads CASSPSPPEAYGYTF. The CDR3 DNA sequence: TGTGCCAGCAGCCCCTCCCCCCCCGAAGCGTATGGCTACACCTTC.